These 17 T cell receptor beta chains originate from one sample sequenced in a study of shared clonotypes between healthy human individuals. Sequenced by immunoSEQ multiplex PCR; TCRdb stores in-frame clones only, minus some. The sample carries around 510,000 clones, about 96% recorded once. Sequencing was performed on naive CD4+ T cells sorted from blood. Subset indicated: CD45RA+ positively selected. All receptors come from a woman in her twenties or thirties in good health.

The CDR3 loop is CASSQVITGGPNQPQHF. CDR3 nucleotide sequence: TGCGCCAGCAGCCAAGTCATTACGGGGGGACCCAATCAGCCCCAGCATTTT. The chain joins TRBV4-1 to TRBJ1-5; D is possibly TRBD1 (5 bases). CDR3 length: 17 amino acids. Trimming cost V 1 base and J 3 bases, with 16 bases left between them. CDR1 is MGHRA and CDR2 is YSYEKL in the germline V gene.

The chain carries TRBV6-6 and TRBJ1-1; D gene ambiguous. V lost 10 bases and J lost 6, with 18 bases in between. Germline CDR1 is MNHNY and CDR2 is SVGAGI (reference sequence). CDR3 length: 13 amino acids. This CDR3 reads CATLTEEGAEAFF. In nucleotides, the CDR3 is TGTGCCACCCTGACGGAAGAGGGCGCTGAAGCTTTCTTT.

The chain has TRBV27 and TRBJ1-1; 9 nucleotides match TRBD1. The germline V gene encodes CDR1 MNHEY and CDR2 SMNVEV (reference sequence). The CDR3 runs 14 residues. Unmatched junction bases numbered 6, after V lost 5 bases and J lost 5 bases. The DNA for the CDR3 is TGTGCCAGCAGTGTTAACAGGGGGCTGACTGAAGCTTTCTTT. This codes for CASSVNRGLTEAFF.

The chain employs TRBV18 and TRBJ1-4, with D tentatively TRBD1 (6 bases). This CDR3 has 19 amino acids. CDR1 and CDR2 from the germline V gene are KGHSH and LQKENI. V dropped 0 bases and J dropped 6 bases, with 23 bases sitting between them. CDR3 nucleotide sequence: TGTGCCAGCTCACCACCGACGGGGGGCGGTTTTAGCTTCGATGAAAAACTGTTTTTT. Its protein product is CASSPPTGGGFSFDEKLFF.

V is TRBV2 and J is TRBJ2-7; D may be TRBD1 (6 bases). The germline V gene has CDR1 SNHLY and CDR2 FYNNEI. CDR3 length equals 13 residues. Deletions cut 6 bases from V and 6 bases from J, with 15 bases between. The CDR3 protein is CASSRQGGPEQYF. CDR3 sequence (DNA): TGTGCCAGCAGCAGACAAGGGGGTCCCGAGCAGTACTTC. Full variable domain (remainder filled in from reference TRBV2 and TRBJ2-7): EPEVTQTPSHQVTQMGQEVILRCVPISNHLYFYWYRQILGQKVEFLVSFYNNEISEKSEIFDDQFSVERPDGSNFTLKIRSTKLEDSAMYFCASSRQGGPEQYFGPGTRLTVT.

This chain links TRBV2 with TRBJ1-5, with D maybe TRBD1 (6 bases). The CDR3 contains 15 residues. Per germline, CDR1 SNHLY and CDR2 FYNNEI. Trimming shortened V by 6 bases and J by 7 bases, and 19 bases separated the two germline ends. The DNA of the CDR3 is TGTGCCAGCAGCGCCCTCATTAGGGGGGACCAGCCCCAGCATTTT. It translates to CASSALIRGDQPQHF.

The chain uses TRBV28 and TRBJ2-1, with D possibly matching TRBD2 (6 bases). The V gene lost 6 bases and the J gene lost 8 bases, with 20 bases spanning the gap. The CDR3 consists of 15 residues. Per the germline V gene, CDR1 is MDHEN and CDR2 is SYDVKM. The CDR3: CASRTLGLLLDEQFF. Here the CDR3 DNA reads TGTGCCAGCAGGACCCTGGGACTTCTACTGGATGAGCAGTTCTTC.

This chain joins TRBV7-3 and TRBJ2-2; 7 bases are a match to TRBD2. In germline, CDR1 is SGHTA, CDR2 FQGTGA. The length of the CDR3 is 18 residues. The V and J ends lost 1 base and 3 bases, in that order; junction bases with no gene match: 11. The CDR3: CASSLNWVRESDTGELFF. The CDR3 DNA sequence: TGTGCCAGCAGCTTAAATTGGGTGCGGGAGTCAGACACCGGGGAGCTGTTTTTT.

This rearrangement joins TRBV7-9 to TRBJ2-3; unclear D gene. Trimming removed 5 bases from V and 4 bases from J, with 19 bases in between. The CDR3 is 16 amino acids. Germline CDR1 and CDR2: SEHNR and FQNEAQ (reference sequence). CDR3 sequence reads: CASSARTVRGPDTQYF. Written as DNA, the CDR3 is TGTGCCAGCAGCGCTCGGACGGTCCGAGGCCCAGATACGCAGTATTTT. Variable domain in full (rest from reference TRBV7-9 and TRBJ2-3): DTGVSQNPRHKITKRGQNVTFRCDPISEHNRLYWYRQTLGQGPEFLTYFQNEAQLEKSRLLSDRFSAERPKGSFSTLEIQRTEQGDSAMYLCASSARTVRGPDTQYFGPGTRLTVL.

This sequence joins TRBV4-2 and TRBJ1-1, with a possible D match to TRBD1 (6 bases). CDR1 and CDR2 (germline): LGHNA, YNFKEQ. V was trimmed by 1 base and J by 3 bases, leaving 15 bases between them. CDR3 size: 16 residues. The CDR3 loop is CASSQGGAGEDTEAFF. CDR3 nucleotide sequence: TGTGCCAGCAGCCAAGGAGGCGCAGGGGAGGACACTGAAGCTTTCTTT.

This chain joins TRBV28 and TRBJ2-7; TRBD2 matches 8 bases. V was pared by 6 bases and J by 2 bases, with 15 bases of the junction left unmatched. Germline CDR1 is MDHEN and CDR2 is SYDVKM. This CDR3 is 17 amino acids long. The CDR3 nucleotides are TGTGCCAGCAGATCCGGGGGTCTCACTAGCGGAACCTACGAGCAGTACTTC. This codes for CASRSGGLTSGTYEQYF.

The rearrangement links TRBV6-5 to TRBJ2-1, with no clear D. This CDR3 contains 15 residues. V lost 1 base and J lost 2, with 9 bases in between. CDR1 MNHEY and CDR2 SVGAGI come from the germline V gene. Here the CDR3 reads CASSYFWATYNEQFF. Here the CDR3 DNA reads TGTGCCAGCAGTTACTTCTGGGCGACCTACAATGAGCAGTTCTTC.

The chain is built from TRBV9 and TRBJ2-2, with D possibly being TRBD2 (6 bases). V lost 3 bases and J 8 bases, leaving 17 bases between the germline ends. Germline V lookup: CDR1 SGDLS, CDR2 YYNGEE. CDR3 length: 15 residues. The CDR3 DNA reads TGTGCCAGCAGCGCGTCGACTAGTAATTTTGGGGAGCTGTTTTTT. This gives the protein CASSASTSNFGELFF.

The chain recombines TRBV6-5 with TRBJ2-5; 7 bases align to TRBD1. Per the germline V gene, CDR1 is MNHEY and CDR2 is SVGAGI. The CDR3 is 16 residues long. Trimming cost V 4 bases and J 4 bases; bases outside gene matches: 12. The CDR3 here is CASSFLMRGRVETQYF. CDR3 nucleotides: TGTGCCAGCAGTTTTCTTATGAGGGGGCGGGTAGAGACCCAGTACTTC.

The chain couples TRBV4-1 to TRBJ2-7; TRBD2 is a possible D gene (6 bases). Germline V gene data show CDR1 as MGHRA and CDR2 as YSYEKL. Trimming took off 4 bases at V and 7 bases at J, with 29 bases between the two ends. The CDR3 runs 18 residues. In nucleotides, the CDR3 is TGCGCCAGCAGCCGCTCACCAGGGTGGCCTAGCGACCAGGCGGAGCAGTACTTC. Translated: CASSRSPGWPSDQAEQYF.

The chain couples TRBV6-5 to TRBJ2-1, with a weak D call TRBD1 (5 bases). CDR1 and CDR2 from the germline V gene are MNHEY and SVGAGI. V lost 1 base to trimming and J lost 7 bases, with 14 bases between them. This CDR3 spans 15 amino acids. CDR3 loop: CASSYFTGHGNEQFF. The CDR3, as DNA: TGTGCCAGCAGTTACTTTACCGGACACGGAAATGAGCAGTTCTTC.

In its sample, this clone was seen a few times. The chain combines TRBV5-4 with TRBJ2-7; D ambiguous. Germline lookup yields CDR1 SGHNT and CDR2 YYREEE (reference sequence). V was pared by 4 bases and J by 2 bases, with 13 bases between. The CDR3 has 14 amino acids. The CDR3 is CASSLQTGPYEQYF. The CDR3 bases are TGTGCCAGCAGCCTCCAGACTGGGCCCTACGAGCAGTACTTC.